This TCR beta chain is drawn from a study of blood T cell repertoires in COVID-19. Background on the study: The samples span acute and convalescent COVID-19 from the United States, Italy and Spain. From T cells, B-cell-depleted T cells, or PBMCs came the material, which was cDNA or gDNA.

Germline V lookup: CDR1 SGHNT, CDR2 YYREEE (reference sequence). Trimming shortened V by 0 bases and J by 4 bases, and 12 bases separated the two germline ends. The CDR3 consists of 15 residues. While infection was still active, Seattle patients were enrolled and then followed longitudinally. Authors' analysis steps: Using reference gene primer amplification, nucleated cell counts were estimated. Repertoires were generated with immunoSEQ multiplex PCR, while TCRdb's copy carries only in-frame clones and drops some. V and J calls and clone size are given by that table; D and trimming were obtained from the DNA. The repertoire holds 200,000 to 250,000 clones, with 84% as singletons.

This clonotype originated in an elderly woman with COVID-19, enrolled during active disease. Material: peripheral blood. The genes are TRBV5-4 and TRBJ2-3, with a tentative D call TRBD2 (5 bases). This CDR3 reads CASSLASGSADTQYF. The DNA for the CDR3 is TGTGCCAGCAGCTTGGCCTCGGGGTCAGCAGATACGCAGTATTTT. Using reference TRBV5-4 and TRBJ2-3 for the parts outside the CDR3, the full variable domain is ETGVTQSPTHLIKTRGQQVTLRCSSQSGHNTVSWYQQALGQGPQFIFQYYREEENGRGNFPPRFSGLQFPNYSSELNVNALELDDSALYLCASSLASGSADTQYFGPGTRLTVL.